Sequencing of this T cell receptor (beta chain) was carried out in a study of T cell repertoires in cytomegalovirus infection. This clonotype was seen many times. TCRdb re-analysed the reads in MiXCR, keeping a single row per CDR3 protein. The sample includes 200,000 to 300,000 distinct CDR3 sequences, roughly 15% of them seen just once. The germline CDR1 and CDR2 sequences are MGHRA and YSYEKL. Unmatched junction bases numbered 9, after V lost 0 bases and J lost 6 bases. The CDR3 consists of 17 residues. The source material was PBMCs. The source of this sequence is a human donor in good health (CMV status not recorded). Some clones in this sample may be carry-over from other donors' samples. V usage is TRBV4-1 and J usage is TRBJ1-5, with 9 nucleotides matching TRBD1. The CDR3 protein is CASSQDEQGANSQPQHF. Here the CDR3 DNA reads TGCGCCAGCAGCCAAGACGAACAGGGGGCGAATAGTCAGCCCCAGCATTTT.